The clone carrying this TCR beta chain has just one count. The record originates from a study of blood T cell repertoires in COVID-19. Looking at the study overall: Specimens from acute and convalescent COVID-19 originated in the United States, Italy and Spain. T cells, B-cell-depleted T cells, or PBMCs supplied cDNA or gDNA.

Profiling relied on immunoSEQ multiplex PCR, and the TCRdb table lists in-frame clones only, not all of them. There are some 340,000 clones in the sample; around 85% occur only once, and about 3.6% lies in the top ten. This CDR3 has 15 residues. V was pared by 1 base and J by 3 bases, with 13 bases between. The germline V gene encodes CDR1 SGHDT and CDR2 YYEEEE. The TCR sequence derives from a woman aged 18-29 years with acute or convalescent COVID-19. This chain uses TRBV5-6 with TRBJ1-2; D ambiguous. Sequenced sample: peripheral blood. The DNA for the CDR3 is TGTGCCAGCAGCTTGTACAGCCTCGGGGACTATGGCTACACCTTC. Translation gives CASSLYSLGDYGYTF.